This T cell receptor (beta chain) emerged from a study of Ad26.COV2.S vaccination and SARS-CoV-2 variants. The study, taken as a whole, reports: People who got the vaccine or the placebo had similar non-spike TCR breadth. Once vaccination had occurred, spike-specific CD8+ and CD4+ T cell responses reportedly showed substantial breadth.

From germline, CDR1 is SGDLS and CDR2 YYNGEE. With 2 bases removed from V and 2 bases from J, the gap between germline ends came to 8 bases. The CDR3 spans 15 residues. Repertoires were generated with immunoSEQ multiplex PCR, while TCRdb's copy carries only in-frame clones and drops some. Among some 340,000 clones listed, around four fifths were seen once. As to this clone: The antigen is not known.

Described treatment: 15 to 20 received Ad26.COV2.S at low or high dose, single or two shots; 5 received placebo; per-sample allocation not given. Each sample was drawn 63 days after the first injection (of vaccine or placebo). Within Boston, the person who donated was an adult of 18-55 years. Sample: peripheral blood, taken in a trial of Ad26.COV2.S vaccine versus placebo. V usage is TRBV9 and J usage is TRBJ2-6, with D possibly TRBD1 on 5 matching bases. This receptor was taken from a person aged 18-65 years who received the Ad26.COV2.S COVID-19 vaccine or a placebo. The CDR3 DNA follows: TGTGCCAGCAGCGTTACAGGAGCTGGGGCCAACGTCCTGACTTTC. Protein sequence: CASSVTGAGANVLTF.